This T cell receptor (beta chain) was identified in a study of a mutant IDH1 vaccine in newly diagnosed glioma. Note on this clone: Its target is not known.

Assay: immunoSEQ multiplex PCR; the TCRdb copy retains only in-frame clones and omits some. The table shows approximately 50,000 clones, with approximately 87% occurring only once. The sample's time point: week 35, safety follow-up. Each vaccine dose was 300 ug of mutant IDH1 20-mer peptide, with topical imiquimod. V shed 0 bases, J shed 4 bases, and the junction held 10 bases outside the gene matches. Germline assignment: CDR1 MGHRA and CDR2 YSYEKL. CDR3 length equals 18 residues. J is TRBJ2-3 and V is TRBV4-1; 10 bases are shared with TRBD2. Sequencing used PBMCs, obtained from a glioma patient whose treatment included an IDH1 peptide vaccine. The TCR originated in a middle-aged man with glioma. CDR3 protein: CASSQDWSGRAGADTQYF. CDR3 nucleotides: TGCGCCAGCAGCCAAGATTGGAGCGGGAGGGCCGGGGCAGATACGCAGTATTTT.